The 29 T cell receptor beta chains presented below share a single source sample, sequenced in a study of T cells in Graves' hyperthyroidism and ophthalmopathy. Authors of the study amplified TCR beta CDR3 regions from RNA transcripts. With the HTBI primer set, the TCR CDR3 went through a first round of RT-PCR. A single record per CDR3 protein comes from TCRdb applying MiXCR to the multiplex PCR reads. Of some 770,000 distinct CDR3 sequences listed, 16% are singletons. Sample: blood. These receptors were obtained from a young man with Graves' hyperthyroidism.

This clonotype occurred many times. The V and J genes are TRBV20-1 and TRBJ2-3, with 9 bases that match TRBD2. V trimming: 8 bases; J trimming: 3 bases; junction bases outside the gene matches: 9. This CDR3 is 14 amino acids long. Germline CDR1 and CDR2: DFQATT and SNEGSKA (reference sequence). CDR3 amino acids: CSTISGGTTDTQYF. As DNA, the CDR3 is TGCAGTACTATAAGCGGGGGGACTACAGATACGCAGTATTTT.

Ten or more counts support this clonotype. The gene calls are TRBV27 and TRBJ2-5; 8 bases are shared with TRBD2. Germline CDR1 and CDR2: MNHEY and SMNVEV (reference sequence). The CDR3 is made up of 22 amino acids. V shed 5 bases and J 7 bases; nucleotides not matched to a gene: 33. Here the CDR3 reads CASSPLWKQFIPGLGSSGTQYF. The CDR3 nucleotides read TGTGCCAGCAGTCCACTATGGAAGCAGTTTATCCCGGGACTAGGGTCCTCCGGGACCCAGTACTTC.

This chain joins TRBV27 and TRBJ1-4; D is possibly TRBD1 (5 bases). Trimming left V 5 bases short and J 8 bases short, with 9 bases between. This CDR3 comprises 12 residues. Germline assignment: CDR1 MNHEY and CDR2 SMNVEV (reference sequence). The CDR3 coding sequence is TGTGCCAGCAGTCGGGACGGAGAAAAACTGTTTTTT. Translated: CASSRDGEKLFF. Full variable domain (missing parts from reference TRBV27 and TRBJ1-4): EAQVTQNPRYLITVTGKKLTVTCSQNMNHEYMSWYRQDPGLGLRQIYYSMNVEVTDKGDVPEGYKVSRKEKRNFPLILESPSPNQTSLYFCASSRDGEKLFFGSGTQLSVL.

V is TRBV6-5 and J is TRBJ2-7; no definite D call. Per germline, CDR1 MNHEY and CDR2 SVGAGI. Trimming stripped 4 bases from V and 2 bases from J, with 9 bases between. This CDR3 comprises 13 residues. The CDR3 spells CASSSVPPYEQYF. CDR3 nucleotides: TGTGCCAGCAGTTCCGTCCCCCCCTACGAGCAGTACTTC.

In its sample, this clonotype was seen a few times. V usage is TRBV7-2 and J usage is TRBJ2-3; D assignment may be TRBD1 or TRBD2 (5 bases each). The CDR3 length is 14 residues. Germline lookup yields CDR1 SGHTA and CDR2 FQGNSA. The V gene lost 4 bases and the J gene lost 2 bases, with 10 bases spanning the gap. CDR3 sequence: CASSSGPTTDTQYF. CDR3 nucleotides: TGTGCCAGCAGCTCGGGACCAACCACAGATACGCAGTATTTT.

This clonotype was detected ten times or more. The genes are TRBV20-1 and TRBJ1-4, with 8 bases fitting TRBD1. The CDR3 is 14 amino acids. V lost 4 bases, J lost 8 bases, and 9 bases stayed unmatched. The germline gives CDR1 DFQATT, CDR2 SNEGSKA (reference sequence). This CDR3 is CSATKDRGEEKLFF. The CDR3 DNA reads TGCAGTGCTACTAAAGACAGGGGAGAGGAAAAACTGTTTTTT.

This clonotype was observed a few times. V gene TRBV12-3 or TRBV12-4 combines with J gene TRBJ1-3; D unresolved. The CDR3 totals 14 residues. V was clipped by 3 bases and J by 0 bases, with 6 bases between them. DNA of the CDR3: TGTGCCAGCAGTTTTGTCCGCTCTGGAAACACCATATATTTT. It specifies CASSFVRSGNTIYF.

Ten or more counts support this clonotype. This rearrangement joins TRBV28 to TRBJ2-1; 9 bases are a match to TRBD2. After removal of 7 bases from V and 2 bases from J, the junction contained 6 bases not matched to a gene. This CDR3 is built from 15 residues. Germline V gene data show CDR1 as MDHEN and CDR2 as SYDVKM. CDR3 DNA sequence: TGTGCCAGCAAAGGGCTAGCGGGACCCTACAATGAGCAGTTCTTC. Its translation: CASKGLAGPYNEQFF. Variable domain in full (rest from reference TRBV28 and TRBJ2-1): DVKVTQSSRYLVKRTGEKVFLECVQDMDHENMFWYRQDPGLGLRLIYFSYDVKMKEKGDIPEGYSVSREKKERFSLILESASTNQTSMYLCASKGLAGPYNEQFFGPGTRLTVL.

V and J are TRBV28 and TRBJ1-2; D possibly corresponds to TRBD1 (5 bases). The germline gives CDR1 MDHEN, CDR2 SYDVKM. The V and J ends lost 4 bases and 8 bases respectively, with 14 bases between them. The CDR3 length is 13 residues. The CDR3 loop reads CASSYGTVRGYTF. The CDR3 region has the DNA TGTGCCAGCAGTTATGGGACCGTGCGGGGCTACACCTTC.

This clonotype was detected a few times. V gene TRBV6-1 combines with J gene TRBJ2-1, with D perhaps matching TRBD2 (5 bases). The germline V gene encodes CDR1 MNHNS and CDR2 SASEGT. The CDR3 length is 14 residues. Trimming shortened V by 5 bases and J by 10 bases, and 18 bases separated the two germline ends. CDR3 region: CASSPPGRTPEQFF. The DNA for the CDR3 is TGTGCCAGCAGTCCCCCCGGACGGACTCCCGAGCAGTTCTTC.

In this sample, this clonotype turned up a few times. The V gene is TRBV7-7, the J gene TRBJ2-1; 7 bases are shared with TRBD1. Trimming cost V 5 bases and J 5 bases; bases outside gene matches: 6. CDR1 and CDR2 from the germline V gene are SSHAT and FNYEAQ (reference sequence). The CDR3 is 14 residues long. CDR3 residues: CASSRTGEHNEQFF. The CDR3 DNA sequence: TGTGCCAGCAGCCGCACAGGGGAGCACAATGAGCAGTTCTTC.

CDR3 nucleotide sequence: TGTGCCAGCAGCCTCCTTCGGGACAGCTCCTACGAGCAGTACTTC. Encoded protein: CASSLLRDSSYEQYF. The chain combines TRBV5-6 with TRBJ2-7, with TRBD1 matching over 7 bases. J lost 0 bases, V lost 4 bases, and 7 bases had no gene match. Germline CDR1 is SGHDT and CDR2 is YYEEEE. The CDR3 is made up of 15 amino acids.

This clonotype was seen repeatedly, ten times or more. CDR3 in DNA: TGTGCCTGGAGTGTAGCGGGGTATGAGCAGTTCTTC. Amino acids: CAWSVAGYEQFF. The chain employs TRBV30 and TRBJ2-1; TRBD2 aligns across 7 bases. The length of the CDR3 is 12 residues. V lost 0 bases to trimming and J lost 8 bases; unmatched junction nucleotides: 1. CDR1 GTSNPN and CDR2 SVGIG come from the germline V gene (reference sequence).

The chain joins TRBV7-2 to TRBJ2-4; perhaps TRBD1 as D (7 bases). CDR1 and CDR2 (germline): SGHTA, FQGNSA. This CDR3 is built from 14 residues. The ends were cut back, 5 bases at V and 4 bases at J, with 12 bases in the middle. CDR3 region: CASSARDRKNIQYF. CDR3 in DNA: TGTGCCAGCAGCGCGCGGGACAGAAAAAACATTCAGTACTTC.

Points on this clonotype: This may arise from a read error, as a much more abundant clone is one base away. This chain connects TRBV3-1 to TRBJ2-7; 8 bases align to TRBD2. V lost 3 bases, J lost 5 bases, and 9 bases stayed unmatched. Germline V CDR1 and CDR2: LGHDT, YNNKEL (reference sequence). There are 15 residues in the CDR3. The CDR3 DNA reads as TGTGCCAGCAGCCACCCGGGACTAGGGGGAGACGAGCAGTACTTC. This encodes CASSHPGLGGDEQYF.

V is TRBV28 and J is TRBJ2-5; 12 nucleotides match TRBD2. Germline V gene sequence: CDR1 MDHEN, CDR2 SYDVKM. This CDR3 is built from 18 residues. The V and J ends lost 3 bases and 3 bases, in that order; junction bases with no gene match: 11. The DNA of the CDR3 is TGTGCCAGCAGTTTGCTAGCGGGAGGGCCGGGGACCGAAGAGACCCAGTACTTC. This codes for CASSLLAGGPGTEETQYF.

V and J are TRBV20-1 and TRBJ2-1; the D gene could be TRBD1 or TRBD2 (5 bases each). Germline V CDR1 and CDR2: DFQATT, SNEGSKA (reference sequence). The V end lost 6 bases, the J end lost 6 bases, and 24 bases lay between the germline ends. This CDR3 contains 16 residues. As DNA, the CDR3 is TGCAGTGCCCCGTGGGCCGGGACCCCCCCCGGCAATGAGCAGTTCTTC. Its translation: CSAPWAGTPPGNEQFF.

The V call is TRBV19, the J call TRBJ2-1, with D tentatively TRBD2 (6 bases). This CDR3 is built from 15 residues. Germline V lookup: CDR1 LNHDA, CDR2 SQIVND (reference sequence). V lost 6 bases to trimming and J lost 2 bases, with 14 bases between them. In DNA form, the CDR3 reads TGTGCCAGTAGCCCCCTCCTAGCGACCTACAATGAGCAGTTCTTC. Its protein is CASSPLLATYNEQFF. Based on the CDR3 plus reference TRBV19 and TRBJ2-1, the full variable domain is DGGITQSPKYLFRKEGQNVTLSCEQNLNHDAMYWYRQDPGQGLRLIYYSQIVNDFQKGDIAEGYSVSREKKESFPLTVTSAQKNPTAFYLCASSPLLATYNEQFFGPGTRLTVL.

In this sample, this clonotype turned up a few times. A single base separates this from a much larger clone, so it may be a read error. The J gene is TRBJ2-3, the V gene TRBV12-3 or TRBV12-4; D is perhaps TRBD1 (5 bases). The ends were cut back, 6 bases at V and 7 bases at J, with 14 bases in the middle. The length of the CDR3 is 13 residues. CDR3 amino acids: CASSAGSSNTQYF. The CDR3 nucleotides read TGTGCCAGCAGCGCAGGGTCTTCAAATACGCAGTATTTT.

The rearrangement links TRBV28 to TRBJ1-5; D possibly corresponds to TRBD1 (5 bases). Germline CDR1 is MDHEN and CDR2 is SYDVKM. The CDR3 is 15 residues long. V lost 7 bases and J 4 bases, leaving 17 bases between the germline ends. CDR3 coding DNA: TGTGCCAGCAAGGGTGGAGGGACCATGAATCAGCCCCAGCATTTT. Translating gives CASKGGGTMNQPQHF.

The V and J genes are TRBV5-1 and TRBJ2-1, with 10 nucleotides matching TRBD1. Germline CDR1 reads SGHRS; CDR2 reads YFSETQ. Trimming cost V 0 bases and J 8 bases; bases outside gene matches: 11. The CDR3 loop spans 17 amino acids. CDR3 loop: CASSLEGPGQGLDEQFF. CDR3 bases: TGCGCCAGCAGCTTGGAGGGCCCGGGACAGGGGTTGGATGAGCAGTTCTTC. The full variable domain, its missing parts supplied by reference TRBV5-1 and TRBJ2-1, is KAGVTQTPRYLIKTRGQQVTLSCSPISGHRSVSWYQQTPGQGLQFLFEYFSETQRNKGNFPGRFSGRQFSNSRSEMNVSTLELGDSALYLCASSLEGPGQGLDEQFFGPGTRLTVL.

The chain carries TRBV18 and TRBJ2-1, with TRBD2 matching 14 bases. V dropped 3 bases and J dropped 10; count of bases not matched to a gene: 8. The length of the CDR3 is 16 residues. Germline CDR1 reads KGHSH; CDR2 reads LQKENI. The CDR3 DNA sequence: TGTGCCAGCTCACCCGGACTAGCGGGAGGAGGTGGGGAGCAGTTCTTC. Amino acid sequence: CASSPGLAGGGGEQFF.

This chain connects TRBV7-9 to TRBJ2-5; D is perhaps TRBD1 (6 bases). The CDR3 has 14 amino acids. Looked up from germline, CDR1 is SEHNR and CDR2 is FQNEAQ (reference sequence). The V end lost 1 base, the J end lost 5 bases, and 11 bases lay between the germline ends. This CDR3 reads CASSLGGGLETQYF. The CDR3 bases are TGTGCCAGCAGCTTAGGAGGGGGATTGGAGACCCAGTACTTC.

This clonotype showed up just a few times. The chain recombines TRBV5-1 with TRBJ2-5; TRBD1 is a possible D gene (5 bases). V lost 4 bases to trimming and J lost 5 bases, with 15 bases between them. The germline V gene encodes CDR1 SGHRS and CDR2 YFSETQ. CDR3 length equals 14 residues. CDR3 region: CASSRTAGPETQYF. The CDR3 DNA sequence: TGCGCCAGCAGCCGAACCGCAGGGCCGGAGACCCAGTACTTC. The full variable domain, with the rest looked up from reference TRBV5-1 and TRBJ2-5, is KAGVTQTPRYLIKTRGQQVTLSCSPISGHRSVSWYQQTPGQGLQFLFEYFSETQRNKGNFPGRFSGRQFSNSRSEMNVSTLELGDSALYLCASSRTAGPETQYFGPGTRLLVL.

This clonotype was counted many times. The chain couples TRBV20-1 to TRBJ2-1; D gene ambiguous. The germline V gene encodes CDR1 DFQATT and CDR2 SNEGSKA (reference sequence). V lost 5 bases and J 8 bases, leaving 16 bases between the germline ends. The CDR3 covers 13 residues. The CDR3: CSADPYWAHEQFF. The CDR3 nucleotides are TGCAGTGCTGACCCTTACTGGGCCCATGAGCAGTTCTTC.

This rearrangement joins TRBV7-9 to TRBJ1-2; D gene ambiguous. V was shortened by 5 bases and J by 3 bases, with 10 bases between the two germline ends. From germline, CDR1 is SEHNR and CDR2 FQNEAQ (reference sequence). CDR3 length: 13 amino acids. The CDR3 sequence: CASSPMTDYGYTF. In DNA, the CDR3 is TGTGCCAGCAGCCCAATGACGGACTATGGCTACACCTTC. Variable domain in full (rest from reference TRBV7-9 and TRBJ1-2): DTGVSQNPRHKITKRGQNVTFRCDPISEHNRLYWYRQTLGQGPEFLTYFQNEAQLEKSRLLSDRFSAERPKGSFSTLEIQRTEQGDSAMYLCASSPMTDYGYTFGSGTRLTVV.

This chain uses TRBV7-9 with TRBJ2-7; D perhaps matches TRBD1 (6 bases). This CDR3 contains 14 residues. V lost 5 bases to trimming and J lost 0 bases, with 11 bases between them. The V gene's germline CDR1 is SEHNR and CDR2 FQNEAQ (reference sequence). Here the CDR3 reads CASSKGDISYEQYF. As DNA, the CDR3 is TGTGCCAGCAGCAAGGGGGACATCTCCTACGAGCAGTACTTC.

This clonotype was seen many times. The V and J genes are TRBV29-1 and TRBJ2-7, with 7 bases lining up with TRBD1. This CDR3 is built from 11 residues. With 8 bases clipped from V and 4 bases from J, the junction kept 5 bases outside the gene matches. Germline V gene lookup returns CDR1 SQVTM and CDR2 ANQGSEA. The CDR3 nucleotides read TGCAGCACCCGACAGGGTTACGAGCAGTACTTC. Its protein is CSTRQGYEQYF.

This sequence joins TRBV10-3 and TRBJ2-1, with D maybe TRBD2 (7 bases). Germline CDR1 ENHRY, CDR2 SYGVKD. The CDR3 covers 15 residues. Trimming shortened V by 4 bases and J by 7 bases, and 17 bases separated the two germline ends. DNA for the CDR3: TGTGCCATCAGTGTTGGAACAGGGACTACAAATGAGCAGTTCTTC. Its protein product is CAISVGTGTTNEQFF.